This T cell receptor (beta chain) was found in a study of blood T cell repertoires in COVID-19. In the study overall: The cDNA or gDNA used as material had been derived from T cells, B-cell-depleted T cells, or PBMCs.

There are 14 residues in the CDR3. Germline values: CDR1 MNHEY, CDR2 SVGEGT. Trimming removed 2 bases from V and 7 bases from J, with 14 bases in between. Recruits, aged about 18 to 89 years, lived in 24 US areas. Participant-reported clinical history was the basis for cohort assignment. In the study's own analysis: Estimation of nucleated cell counts relied on the amplification of reference gene primers. Here immunoSEQ multiplex PCR was the method, and the copy in TCRdb shows in-frame clones only, minus some. V and J calls and clone size are as listed in that table; D and trimming were resolved from the DNA. The data show 200,000 to 250,000 clones, 81% seen once.

Specimen: PBMCs or T cells enriched from blood (not recorded which). J is TRBJ2-5 and V is TRBV6-2 or TRBV6-3, with D perhaps TRBD1 (5 bases). The origin of this receptor is a woman between 45 and 65 years old with acute COVID-19. The CDR3 DNA sequence: TGTGCCAGCAGTTACCCCGGACAATTGGTGACCCAGTACTTC. Amino acids: CASSYPGQLVTQYF.